This entry concerns a single T cell receptor beta chain. As yet, its antigen is unknown. The data belong to a study of OX40 agonist ivuxolimab in advanced cancers. Study-wide results and limits: Near-lowest levels of clonal expansion characterized partial responders at 0.1-3.0 mg/kg.

Deletions cut 5 bases from V and 0 bases from J, with 8 bases between. This CDR3 has 15 residues. From germline, CDR1 is SGHTA and CDR2 FQGTGA. TCRdb's copy holds only in-frame clones and misses some; the assay was immunoSEQ multiplex PCR. This sample carries under 85,000 clones, 87% of them seen once, and the ten largest clones take approximately 2.6%. Material: CD4+ or CD8+ T cells sorted from blood, obtained in a trial of the OX40 agonist ivuxolimab. The genes are TRBV7-3 and TRBJ2-6; TRBD2 might be the D (6 bases). The sequence was collected from an adult with an advanced solid tumor such as melanoma, head and neck, liver or kidney cancer. Written as DNA, the CDR3 is TGTGCCAGCAGCCCCGGGGGCTCTGGGGCCAACGTCCTGACTTTC. It encodes CASSPGGSGANVLTF.